This TCR beta chain is drawn from a study of spatial heterogeneity in lung cancer (dated by TCRdb to the late 2010s). A note on the overall study: More beta-chain than alpha-chain transcripts were consistently detected, likely reflecting higher beta-chain transcript abundance. In the raw uncorrected reads, each unique combination of TCR and UMI appeared more than ten times on average. In non-small cell lung cancer, the study quantitatively compared TCR alpha and beta repertoires across several tumor regions, matched nontumor lung, and blood. Nonsynonymous mutation counts, determined by whole-exome sequencing of tumor tissue, were related to TCR repertoire features. Both alpha and beta chains were TCR-sequenced in around 230 tumor regions, under 85 matched nontumor lung samples and roughly 54 PBMC samples obtained at surgery.

Library method: 5' RACE. The listed sequencing device is NextSeq 500. To allow correction of PCR and sequencing errors, the TCR library protocol tagged every TCR cDNA molecule with a unique molecular identifier. Per the original workflow: Decombinator tools were used for TCR identification, UMI-based error correction and CDR3 extraction. Expanded TCRs were defined as those above a frequency of 2 per 1,000, corresponding to the top 1% of the tumor frequency distribution. Each repertoire was subsampled 100 times to 5,000 TCRs, after which Renyi diversity was computed with the R vegan package. To build CDR3 similarity networks, amino acid triplet string-kernel similarity was used, and CDR3s were connected when their pairwise similarity was above 0.82. The public sequencing data were trimmed at Q25 with fastp and processed into clonotypes with MiXCR by TCRdb, which kept only in-frame beta chains. Records with the same CDR3 protein are collapsed into one entry carrying the most frequent genes and DNA. TCRdb, not the original authors, processed these V and J calls. This sample holds more than 45,000 distinct CDR3 sequences; less than 5.5% were observed only once. The ten largest clones take up over 8.5% of the sample.

To note about this clonotype: The target of this receptor is not known. No base quality information exists; no much larger clone differs at one position.

The sample's time point label is to be understood as: sample taken at primary tumor resection. Without any cell sorting, TCR sequencing was performed on whole RNA extracted either from tumor and nontumor lung tissue or from cryopreserved PBMC samples. The donors were 65 to 85 patients from the lung TRACERx cohort who had early-stage, untreated non-small cell lung cancer. Patients were selected for TCR sequencing only if sufficient RNA was available from at least two tumor regions. Paper-wide results and their limitations: Ubiquitous expanded tumor TCRs showed up in blood more often at tumor resection than at routine follow-up. Additional single-cell paired TCR alpha and beta sequencing was considered necessary to confirm, at a functional level, the hypothesis that regional TCRs recognize regional mutations.

The sample here was PBMCs, taken at surgery. The sequence was obtained from a male donor with early-stage non-small cell lung cancer.

The CDR3 protein sequence reads: CASSLGLARIAGELFF. The nucleotides read TGTGCCAGCAGCTTGGGACTAGCGAGGATCGCCGGGGAGCTGTTTTTT. In this chain, TRBV5-6 is recombined with TRBJ2-2; 8 central bases correspond to TRBD2. V loses 0 bases at its end and J loses 6 bases; junction bases beyond the gene matches: 7. The CDR3, from cysteine to phenylalanine, totals 16 residues. Just CDR3 DNA is preserved here, 48 bases in frame from base 1. CDR1 and CDR2, per the germline V gene, are SGHDT and YYEEEE. Supplemented by the reference TRBV5-6 and TRBJ2-2 proteins around the CDR3, the complete variable domain is DAGVTQSPTHLIKTRGQQVTLRCSPKSGHDTVSWYQQALGQGPQFIFQYYEEEERQRGNFPDRFSGHQFPNYSSELNVNALLLGDSALYLCASSLGLARIAGELFFGEGSRLTVL.